Sequencing of this TCR beta chain was carried out in a study of OX40 agonist ivuxolimab in advanced cancers. The method was immunoSEQ multiplex PCR; TCRdb's version includes in-frame clones alone and lacks a portion of them. The data hold roughly 20,000 clones, with more than 75% observed a single time. The CDR3 runs to 15 residues. V lost 5 bases, J lost 2 bases, and 8 bases stayed unmatched. Germline V lookup: CDR1 SGHVS, CDR2 FNYEAQ. This chain uses TRBV7-6 with TRBJ2-5; 7 bases are a match to TRBD1. This material consisted of CD4+ or CD8+ T cells sorted from blood, taken in a trial of the OX40 agonist ivuxolimab. This TCR was sampled from an adult with an advanced solid tumor such as melanoma, head and neck, liver or kidney cancer. CDR3 sequence: CASSPPDRPQETQYF. The CDR3, as DNA: TGTGCCAGCAGCCCCCCGGACAGGCCGCAAGAGACCCAGTACTTC.